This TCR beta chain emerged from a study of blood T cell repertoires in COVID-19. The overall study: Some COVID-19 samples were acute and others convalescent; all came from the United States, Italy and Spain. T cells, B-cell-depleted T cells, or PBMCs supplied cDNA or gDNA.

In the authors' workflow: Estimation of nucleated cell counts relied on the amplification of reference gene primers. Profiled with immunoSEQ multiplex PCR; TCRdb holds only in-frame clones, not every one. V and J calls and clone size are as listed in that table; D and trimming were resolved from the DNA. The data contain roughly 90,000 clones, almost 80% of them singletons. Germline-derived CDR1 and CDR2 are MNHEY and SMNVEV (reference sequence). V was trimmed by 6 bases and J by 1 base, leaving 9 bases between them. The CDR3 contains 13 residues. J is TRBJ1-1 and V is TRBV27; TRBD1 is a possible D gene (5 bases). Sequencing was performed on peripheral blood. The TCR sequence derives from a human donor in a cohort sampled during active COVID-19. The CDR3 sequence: CASSQQENTEAFF. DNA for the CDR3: TGTGCCAGCAGCCAACAGGAGAACACTGAAGCTTTCTTT.